This T cell receptor beta chain was captured in a study of T-cell reconstitution after alpha-beta-depleted transplantation in children. Whole-study findings and limits: Surviving recipient T cells and thymic progenitors underlay high day-60 TCRbeta diversity in some patients. Counts and diversity of T cells one year after transplant came mostly from newly produced T cells. About two months after transplant, alpha-beta T cells reportedly came from several hundred expanded graft clones.

Of note for this clonotype: The antigen is undetermined.

Trimming removed 4 bases at V and 2 bases at J, with 19 bases between. Germline V gives CDR1 SGDLS, CDR2 YYNGEE. This CDR3 is 16 amino acids long. The TCRbeta library was prepared with unique molecular identifiers. TCRdb independently ran MiXCR on the PCR reads; one entry per CDR3 protein. The data show around 8,800 distinct CDR3 sequences, with roughly a sixth seen just once and approximately 90% held by the top ten. The rearrangement uses TRBV9 and TRBJ2-7; maybe TRBD2 (6 bases). This TCR was recovered from a girl under three years old who had a stem cell transplant for combined immunodeficiency, so the T cells may come from the graft donor. The sample was PBMCs, mostly from graft donor cells, taken 60 days after TCRalphabeta/CD19-depleted stem cell transplant. The DNA for the CDR3 is TGTGCCAGCAGCCCCGACCTCTTAGCGGTGGCCTACGAGCAGTACTTC. This codes for CASSPDLLAVAYEQYF.